Below are 24 T cell receptor beta chains sequenced from a single sample in a study of identical twins. From the 5' RACE reads, TCRdb called clonotypes with MiXCR, one entry per CDR3 protein. The sample contains about 730,000 distinct CDR3 sequences, 21% of which appear only once. Separately, the same data were catalogued under a study of T cells expressing NK-cell markers.

The sample comprised PBMCs. All receptors come from a woman between 18 and 29 years old in good health.

V is TRBV20-1 and J is TRBJ2-3, with TRBD1 identical over 11 bases. The CDR3 totals 15 residues. The junction had 6 bases not matched to a gene; V was cut back by 6 bases and J by 1 base. Germline loops: CDR1 DFQATT, CDR2 SNEGSKA (reference sequence). The CDR3: CSARRTGGGTDTQYF. The CDR3 DNA is TGCAGTGCCCGGAGGACAGGGGGCGGCACAGATACGCAGTATTTT.

V usage is TRBV6-1 and J usage is TRBJ2-1, with D unclear. The CDR3 length is 12 residues. Trimming took 8 bases from V and 3 from J, leaving 8 bases between them. Per the germline V gene, CDR1 is MNHNS and CDR2 is SASEGT. The CDR3 loop is CASSVHYNEQFF. In DNA, the CDR3 is TGTGCCAGCTCGGTGCACTACAATGAGCAGTTCTTC.

The rearrangement links TRBV7-8 to TRBJ1-2; possibly TRBD1 for D (5 bases). The CDR3 loop spans 16 amino acids. The germline gives CDR1 SGHVS, CDR2 FQNEAQ. The V and J ends lost 5 bases and 4 bases respectively, with 20 bases between them. The CDR3 here is CASSVRTSGSTYGYTF. Here the CDR3 DNA reads TGTGCCAGCAGCGTAAGGACAAGCGGGAGCACCTATGGCTACACCTTC.

In this sample, this clonotype turned up once. V and J are TRBV18 and TRBJ2-5, with D possibly matching TRBD2 (5 bases). The CDR3 is 14 residues long. Germline CDR1 is KGHSH and CDR2 is LQKENI. V was clipped by 2 bases and J by 7 bases, with 14 bases between them. In DNA, the CDR3 is TGTGCCAGCTCACCAACTTTGGTCGAGGGGACCCAGTACTTC. Amino acids: CASSPTLVEGTQYF.

This clonotype came up many times. This chain uses TRBV12-3 or TRBV12-4 with TRBJ1-5; no definite D call. This CDR3 is 15 amino acids long. The V and J ends lost 2 bases and 0 bases respectively, with 8 bases between them. The CDR3 sequence: CASSLRDNSNQPQHF. The CDR3 DNA follows: TGTGCCAGCAGTTTAAGGGATAATAGCAATCAGCCCCAGCATTTT.

This chain links TRBV25-1 with TRBJ2-7, with 9 bases fitting TRBD1. The length of the CDR3 is 15 residues. Germline V gene lookup returns CDR1 MGHDK and CDR2 SYGVNS. J was trimmed by 4 bases and V by 4 bases; bases with no gene match: 8. The DNA for the CDR3 is TGTGCCAGCAGTGGGCCTGGGACAGGGCCATACGAGCAGTACTTC. It is translated as CASSGPGTGPYEQYF.

This CDR3 reads CSAGTSGGYSYNEQFF. CDR3 nucleotides: TGCAGTGCTGGGACTAGCGGGGGGTACTCCTACAATGAGCAGTTCTTC. The rearrangement joins TRBV20-1 to TRBJ2-1; 15 bases map to TRBD2. The V segment lost 5 bases and the J segment 0 bases; nucleotides outside the gene matches: 2. From germline, CDR1 is DFQATT and CDR2 SNEGSKA (reference sequence). The CDR3 is made up of 16 amino acids.

This clonotype has more than one count but fewer than ten. CDR3 DNA sequence: TGTGCCAGCAGTGACAGGGCGAATGAAAAACTGTTTTTT. It is translated as CASSDRANEKLFF. The chain has TRBV27 and TRBJ1-4, with 7 bases lining up with TRBD1. V was pared by 5 bases and J by 5 bases, with 2 bases of the junction left unmatched. In germline, CDR1 is MNHEY, CDR2 SMNVEV (reference sequence). The CDR3 has 13 residues.

The rearrangement uses TRBV20-1 and TRBJ1-1; TRBD1 might be the D (5 bases). This CDR3 spans 11 amino acids. Germline CDR1 DFQATT, CDR2 SNEGSKA (reference sequence). Trimming shortened V by 7 bases and J by 7 bases, and 13 bases separated the two germline ends. The CDR3 is CSVAGGIEAFF. The DNA of the CDR3 is TGCAGTGTCGCGGGGGGGATTGAAGCTTTCTTT.

This clonotype was detected many times. The chain links TRBV12-3 or TRBV12-4 to TRBJ1-3; no firm D call. The CDR3 extends over 12 amino acids. V was shortened by 7 bases and J by 0 bases, with 4 bases between the two germline ends. The CDR3 reads CASKDSGNTIYF. CDR3 nucleotide sequence: TGTGCCAGCAAGGACTCTGGAAACACCATATATTTT.

This clonotype was picked up a small number of times. The V and J genes are TRBV4-1 and TRBJ2-7, with 11 bases lining up with TRBD1. The CDR3 contains 18 residues. Germline CDR1 reads MGHRA; CDR2 reads YSYEKL. V lost 1 base, J lost 3 bases, and 11 bases stayed unmatched. For the CDR3, the DNA is TGCGCCAGCAGCCAAGTTATCTTTAGCGGGACAGGGGGCTACGAGCAGTACTTC. It is translated as CASSQVIFSGTGGYEQYF.

The chain combines TRBV27 with TRBJ1-1; a weak D match, TRBD1 (5 bases). The CDR3 covers 16 residues. The germline gives CDR1 MNHEY, CDR2 SMNVEV (reference sequence). V dropped 8 bases and J dropped 7 bases, with 26 bases sitting between them. The CDR3 sequence is CASRYAGGVMLGEAFF. For the CDR3, the DNA is TGTGCCAGCCGTTACGCGGGGGGTGTGATGTTGGGTGAAGCTTTCTTT.

This clonotype was seen only a few times. V is TRBV29-1 and J is TRBJ2-3, with a weak D call TRBD2 (6 bases). In germline, CDR1 is SQVTM, CDR2 ANQGSEA. This CDR3 has 13 amino acids. Trimming left V 7 bases short and J 3 bases short, with 14 bases between. The CDR3 DNA is TGCAGCGCTTTGGGAAGCGGGACAGATACGCAGTATTTT. It is translated as CSALGSGTDTQYF.

The chain recombines TRBV24-1 with TRBJ2-1, with 8 bases lining up with TRBD1. The CDR3 extends over 15 amino acids. The germline CDR1 and CDR2 sequences are KGHDR and SFDVKD. The J segment lost 6 bases and the V segment lost 3 bases, leaving 6 bases of the junction unmatched. The CDR3 here is CATSDPGTGSNEQFF. CDR3 nucleotide sequence: TGTGCCACCAGTGATCCCGGGACAGGATCCAATGAGCAGTTCTTC.

The chain uses TRBV5-1 and TRBJ1-2, with 7 bases aligning to TRBD1. The ends lost 6 bases at V and 4 bases at J; junction bases unmatched: 9. The CDR3 is made up of 14 amino acids. Per germline, CDR1 SGHRS and CDR2 YFSETQ. The CDR3 DNA reads as TGCGCCAGCACACCTCGGGACAGTCTCTATGGCTACACCTTC. Residues: CASTPRDSLYGYTF.

In this sample, this clonotype turned up a few times. The J gene is TRBJ2-7, the V gene TRBV20-1; D gene ambiguous. Trimming pared 0 bases from V and 9 bases from J, leaving 15 bases between. From germline, CDR1 is DFQATT and CDR2 SNEGSKA (reference sequence). The CDR3 is made up of 13 amino acids. The CDR3 reads CSARDRSTGGQYF. The CDR3 DNA follows: TGCAGTGCTAGAGATAGGAGTACCGGCGGGCAGTACTTC.

In this sample, this clonotype turned up a few times. This chain uses TRBV19 with TRBJ1-1; a weak D match, TRBD1 (5 bases). CDR1 and CDR2 (germline): LNHDA, SQIVND (reference sequence). V was trimmed by 7 bases and J by 2 bases, leaving 14 bases between them. The CDR3 is 14 amino acids. The CDR3 region has the DNA TGTGCCAGTAATTGGGGGACGGCTAACACTGAAGCTTTCTTT. Amino acid sequence: CASNWGTANTEAFF.

The chain has TRBV5-1 and TRBJ2-7; the match to TRBD1 covers 9 bases. Trimming took 4 bases from V and 5 from J; bases not matched to a gene: 7. Germline lookup yields CDR1 SGHRS and CDR2 YFSETQ. The CDR3 totals 14 residues. Written as DNA, the CDR3 is TGCGCCAGCAGCCGAATGACAGGGGGAAACGAGCAGTACTTC. Residues: CASSRMTGGNEQYF.

The rearrangement uses TRBV27 and TRBJ2-1, with D tentatively TRBD2 (5 bases). V was pared by 4 bases and J by 13 bases, with 17 bases between. Per the germline V gene, CDR1 is MNHEY and CDR2 is SMNVEV (reference sequence). The CDR3 spans 13 residues. CDR3 region: CASSYAPRGKQFF. CDR3 bases: TGTGCCAGCAGTTATGCCCCCAGAGGGAAACAGTTCTTC.

The V call is TRBV5-1, the J call TRBJ2-1; 10 bases agree with TRBD2. Germline assignment: CDR1 SGHRS and CDR2 YFSETQ. CDR3 size: 16 residues. The V and J ends lost 5 bases and 6 bases, in that order; junction bases with no gene match: 11. This CDR3 is CASRGQGASGSNEQFF. The CDR3 region has the DNA TGCGCCAGCAGAGGGCAAGGGGCTAGCGGGAGCAATGAGCAGTTCTTC. The variable domain in full, with the rest retrieved from reference TRBV5-1 and TRBJ2-1, is KAGVTQTPRYLIKTRGQQVTLSCSPISGHRSVSWYQQTPGQGLQFLFEYFSETQRNKGNFPGRFSGRQFSNSRSEMNVSTLELGDSALYLCASRGQGASGSNEQFFGPGTRLTVL.

This clonotype was seen a single time. The chain couples TRBV30 to TRBJ2-3, with a weak D call TRBD2 (5 bases). CDR3 size: 12 residues. Germline V lookup: CDR1 GTSNPN, CDR2 SVGIG (reference sequence). Trimming pared 5 bases from V and 3 bases from J, leaving 9 bases between. The CDR3 DNA reads TGTGCCTGGGAAGGACTTACAGATACGCAGTATTTT. It specifies CAWEGLTDTQYF.

This chain joins TRBV11-3 and TRBJ2-1, with 10 bases matching TRBD2. CDR1 is SGHNT, CDR2 YENEEA, per germline. With V trimmed by 0 bases and J by 1 base, 6 bases remained unmatched. This CDR3 spans 18 amino acids. CDR3 nucleotides: TGTGCCAGCAGCTTAGAAGCGGGGGGGCGGGTTTCCTACAATGAGCAGTTCTTC. Translated: CASSLEAGGRVSYNEQFF.

This clonotype was observed a few times. The CDR3 sequence: CATTGLITDTQYF. Written as DNA, the CDR3 is TGTGCCACCACGGGACTAATCACAGATACGCAGTATTTT. The V call is TRBV10-3, the J call TRBJ2-3; 7 nucleotides line up with TRBD2. The CDR3 has 13 residues. Trimming took 10 bases from V and 2 from J; bases not matched to a gene: 6. Germline V lookup: CDR1 ENHRY, CDR2 SYGVKD.

The rearrangement joins TRBV12-3 or TRBV12-4 to TRBJ2-7; 11 bases fit TRBD2. Trimming at V came to 3 bases and at J to 7 bases, leaving 8 bases not matched to a gene. This CDR3 comprises 15 residues. As DNA, the CDR3 is TGTGCCAGCAGTTTGGCTAGCGGGAGGTCTTGGGAGCAGTACTTC. Residues: CASSLASGRSWEQYF.